These 13 T cell receptor beta chains originate from one sample sequenced in a study of blood T cell repertoires in COVID-19. Produced via immunoSEQ multiplex PCR; TCRdb's table is partial and in-frame only. The data hold roughly 160,000 clones, with about 84% observed a single time. The specimen was PBMCs or T cells enriched from blood (not recorded which). The receptors here all came from a man aged 45-65 years who had recovered from COVID-19.

The gene calls are TRBV5-6 and TRBJ1-1; tentative D call: TRBD1 (6 bases). The CDR3 spans 14 residues. Germline V lookup: CDR1 SGHDT, CDR2 YYEEEE. V shed 4 bases and J shed 11 bases, with 21 bases lying between them. In DNA form, the CDR3 reads TGTGCCAGCAGCCGATGGACAGCTCGGGGGGCGGCTTTCTTT. Translating gives CASSRWTARGAAFF.

The J gene is TRBJ2-6, the V gene TRBV3-1 (or the pseudogene TRBV3-2), with D uncertain. This CDR3 region has 15 residues. Germline assignment: CDR1 LGHDT and CDR2 YNNKEL (reference sequence). V dropped 0 bases and J dropped 1 base, with 4 bases sitting between them. The CDR3 reads CASSQDTSGANVLTF. CDR3 sequence (DNA): TGTGCCAGCAGCCAAGACACTTCTGGGGCCAACGTCCTGACTTTC.

About this clone: One end of the junction varies from germline; a read error may be responsible. V usage is TRBV18 and J usage is TRBJ2-7; D is possibly TRBD1 (5 bases). This CDR3 contains 13 residues. CDR1 is KGHSH, CDR2 LQKENI, per germline. CDR3 in DNA: TGTGCCAGCTCACCTGGACACGGACGGCTCCTAGACTTC. Translating it yields CASSPGHGRLLDF.

The chain carries TRBV5-1 and TRBJ2-6, with TRBD2 as a possible D gene (5 bases). Germline CDR1 is SGHRS and CDR2 is YFSETQ. V was trimmed by 2 bases and J by 2 bases, leaving 11 bases between them. The CDR3 is made up of 16 amino acids. This CDR3 is CASSLEGTAGANVLTF. For the CDR3, the DNA is TGCGCCAGCAGCTTAGAGGGAACAGCTGGGGCCAACGTCCTGACTTTC. The full variable domain, in which reference TRBV5-1 and TRBJ2-6 provide the parts outside the CDR3, is KAGVTQTPRYLIKTRGQQVTLSCSPISGHRSVSWYQQTPGQGLQFLFEYFSETQRNKGNFPGRFSGRQFSNSRSEMNVSTLELGDSALYLCASSLEGTAGANVLTFGAGSRLTVL.

The chain recombines TRBV6-5 with TRBJ2-1; 14 bases agree with TRBD2. V gave up 7 bases and J gave up 9 bases; unmatched junction bases: 8. CDR3 size: 15 residues. Germline CDR1 reads MNHEY; CDR2 reads SVGAGI. DNA of the CDR3: TGTGCCAGCAACCCGACTAGCGGGGGGGTGGGTGAGCAGTTCTTC. It is translated as CASNPTSGGVGEQFF.

The chain carries TRBV10-3 and TRBJ1-3, with D unclear. V gave up 3 bases and J gave up 0 bases, with 9 bases separating them. The CDR3 consists of 15 residues. CDR1 and CDR2 from the germline V gene are ENHRY and SYGVKD. In DNA form, the CDR3 reads TGTGCCATCAGTGACCCCACGCGCTCTGGAAACACCATATATTTT. Its translation: CAISDPTRSGNTIYF.

This clone showed up just once. The chain carries TRBV2 and TRBJ2-7; the match to TRBD1 covers 7 bases. V lost 7 bases and J lost 0; bases outside the gene matches: 9. Germline V gene lookup returns CDR1 SNHLY and CDR2 FYNNEI. This CDR3 has 15 residues. The CDR3 reads CASKRGQRNSYEQYF. The CDR3, as DNA: TGTGCCAGCAAGAGGGGGCAGCGAAACTCCTACGAGCAGTACTTC.

The chain employs TRBV10-3 and TRBJ2-5; 7 bases match TRBD1. The CDR3 has 16 amino acids. Germline loops: CDR1 ENHRY, CDR2 SYGVKD. J lost 4 bases, V lost 0 bases, and 8 bases had no gene match. Written as DNA, the CDR3 is TGTGCCATCAGTGAGTCGGGACAGTCGGCCCCAGAGACCCAGTACTTC. Protein product: CAISESGQSAPETQYF.

The rearrangement joins TRBV7-9 to TRBJ2-4, with D possibly matching TRBD2 (6 bases). Germline-derived CDR1 and CDR2 are SEHNR and FQNEAQ (reference sequence). Trimming removed 5 bases at V and 0 bases at J, with 14 bases between. The CDR3 is 16 amino acids. The chain's CDR3 is CASSRWPGLAKNIQYF. The CDR3 DNA sequence: TGTGCCAGCAGCCGTTGGCCGGGACTAGCCAAAAACATTCAGTACTTC.

The rearrangement uses TRBV10-3 and TRBJ1-2; possible D gene TRBD1, 5 bases. Trimming took off 2 bases at V and 6 bases at J, with 13 bases between the two ends. The CDR3 sequence is 14 residues long. Germline V gene sequence: CDR1 ENHRY, CDR2 SYGVKD. The CDR3 DNA is TGTGCCATCAGTGAGGGAACGGGGGAAAATGGCTACACCTTC. Protein sequence: CAISEGTGENGYTF.

Remarks on this clone: At the DNA level, this CDR3 is encoded by other sequences in the same sample as well. The V call is TRBV30, the J call TRBJ2-3; 7 positions match TRBD2. Trimming cost V 0 bases and J 0 bases; bases outside gene matches: 0. This CDR3 is 14 amino acids long. CDR1 is GTSNPN and CDR2 is SVGIG in the germline V gene (reference sequence). CDR3: CAWSVGGSTDTQYF. The CDR3 bases are TGTGCCTGGAGTGTCGGGGGGAGCACAGATACGCAGTATTTT.

The chain employs TRBV12-3 or TRBV12-4 and TRBJ2-2; D not resolved. The CDR3 length is 12 residues. Trimming shortened V by 0 bases and J by 8 bases, and 4 bases separated the two germline ends. The chain's CDR3 is CASSLARGELFF. The CDR3 DNA reads as TGTGCCAGCAGTTTAGCGCGGGGGGAGCTGTTTTTT.

This clone has just one count. The V gene is TRBV7-9, the J gene TRBJ1-2; D is ambiguous. The germline V gene has CDR1 SEHNR and CDR2 FQNEAQ (reference sequence). There are 11 residues in the CDR3. V shed 6 bases and J shed 5 bases, with 7 bases lying between them. The CDR3 sequence is CASSSDYGYTF. CDR3 DNA sequence: TGTGCCAGCAGTTCAGATTATGGCTACACCTTC.